The next 6 T cell receptor beta chains were all read from a single sample in a study of cytomegalovirus exposure and HLA in healthy donors. Amplification used 60 Vbeta primers and 13 Jbeta primers. Here immunoSEQ multiplex PCR was the method, and the copy in TCRdb shows in-frame clones only, minus some. The sample contains 180,000 or so clones, nearly 80% of which appear only once. Sequenced material: PBMCs. The receptor set was obtained from a man aged 50-60 years in good health and CMV-seropositive.

This rearrangement joins TRBV15 to TRBJ1-4; 8 bases fit TRBD1. Germline lookup yields CDR1 LNHNV and CDR2 YYDKDF (reference sequence). J gave up 5 bases and V 0 bases, and 2 bases lay outside the gene matches. The length of the CDR3 is 15 residues. As DNA, the CDR3 is TGTGCCACCAGCAGAGATCGACAGGGGAATGAAAAACTGTTTTTT. Amino acids: CATSRDRQGNEKLFF.

This chain joins TRBV28 and TRBJ1-6, with 10 bases that match TRBD1. CDR1 and CDR2 (germline): MDHEN, SYDVKM. V was pared by 5 bases and J by 3 bases, with 10 bases of the junction left unmatched. This CDR3 spans 18 amino acids. The CDR3 coding sequence is TGTGCCAGCAGTCCAGGACAGGGGGGTCAGGGCTATAATTCACCCCTCCACTTT. Its protein is CASSPGQGGQGYNSPLHF.

The chain recombines TRBV2 with TRBJ2-7, with 8 positions matching TRBD2. This CDR3 has 16 amino acids. Germline-derived CDR1 and CDR2 are SNHLY and FYNNEI. J gave up 6 bases and V 5 bases, and 15 bases lay outside the gene matches. The CDR3 sequence is CASSQSGGISTGEQYF. In DNA, the CDR3 is TGTGCCAGCAGTCAAAGCGGGGGAATCAGTACGGGCGAGCAGTACTTC. The whole variable domain, filled in from reference TRBV2 and TRBJ2-7, reads EPEVTQTPSHQVTQMGQEVILRCVPISNHLYFYWYRQILGQKVEFLVSFYNNEISEKSEIFDDQFSVERPDGSNFTLKIRSTKLEDSAMYFCASSQSGGISTGEQYFGPGTRLTVT.

About this clone itself: Mismatch with germline at one junction end may stem from a read error. This chain links TRBV4-1 with TRBJ2-5; 16 bases are shared with TRBD2. Germline V gene sequence: CDR1 MGHRA, CDR2 YSYEKL. This CDR3 spans 18 amino acids. This chain's CDR3 is CASSQGTSGGADLETQYF. CDR3 sequence (DNA): TGCGCCAGCAGTCAAGGGACTAGCGGGGGGGCAGACTTAGAGACCCAGTACTTC.

The genes are TRBV6-5 and TRBJ2-2, with D tentatively TRBD2 (6 bases). CDR3 length: 15 residues. V lost 4 bases to trimming and J lost 3 bases, with 12 bases between them. Per germline, CDR1 MNHEY and CDR2 SVGAGI. The CDR3 coding sequence is TGTGCCAGCAGTTGGGGGACTCCCGACACCGGGGAGCTGTTTTTT. The encoded protein is CASSWGTPDTGELFF.

This clone was recorded a few times. The chain recombines TRBV29-1 with TRBJ2-7; tentative D call: TRBD1 (5 bases). The CDR3 runs to 13 residues. Germline V gene sequence: CDR1 SQVTM, CDR2 ANQGSEA. V gave up 6 bases and J gave up 5 bases, with 17 bases separating them. CDR3 coding DNA: TGCAGCGTCTACTTAGACAGTGACCACGAGCAGTACTTC. The encoded protein is CSVYLDSDHEQYF.